Detailed here is one TCR beta chain. Antigen specificity is unknown. Unmatched junction bases numbered 8, after V lost 2 bases and J lost 4 bases. The CDR3 loop spans 15 amino acids. Germline V gene data show CDR1 as SGHTA and CDR2 as FQGNSA. The data stem from a study of T-cell reconstitution after alpha-beta-depleted transplantation in children. Molecular barcoding with unique molecular identifiers was used for the TCRbeta library. In TCRdb, the PCR reads were re-called with MiXCR into one record per CDR3 protein. The table records about 980,000 distinct CDR3 sequences, about 29% of them present only once. Study-wide results and limits: At the one-year point after transplant, T-cell counts and TCRbeta diversity were found to come mostly from T cells that had been newly produced. Day-60 TCRbeta diversity that was high in some patients was derived from surviving recipient T cells and thymic progenitors.

This chain joins TRBV7-2 and TRBJ2-7; 7 nucleotides match TRBD1. The clonotype comes from a boy younger than two who had a stem cell transplant for SCID, so the T cells may come from the graft donor. This material consisted of PBMCs, mostly from graft donor cells, taken 360 days after TCRalphabeta/CD19-depleted stem cell transplant. The CDR3 reads CASSLNGRGWYEQYF. CDR3 DNA: TGTGCCAGCAGCTTAAACGGCAGGGGGTGGTACGAGCAGTACTTC. Together with reference TRBV7-2 and TRBJ2-7, the CDR3 gives the full variable domain: GAGVSQSPSNKVTEKGKDVELRCDPISGHTALYWYRQSLGQGLEFLIYFQGNSAPDKSGLPSDRFSAERTGGSVSTLTIQRTQQEDSAVYLCASSLNGRGWYEQYFGPGTRLTVT.